Below, one TCR beta chain is given with its context. This clonotype came up a few times. The target of this receptor is not known. Base-call qualities are not available, and no considerably larger clone is one nucleotide away. The sample is drawn from a study of T cells in Graves' hyperthyroidism and ophthalmopathy (dated by TCRdb to 2018 to 2020). About the investigation overall: Peripheral blood was collected at initial diagnosis, before any treatment. The paper reports TCR Vbeta CDR3 sequencing of approximately 140 peripheral blood samples: around 41 ophthalmopathy, roughly 80 hyperthyroidism and some 17 progressor patients. Whether ophthalmopathy could be predicted prospectively was tested in an independent validation cohort made up of roughly 19 hyperthyroidism patients plus 17 patients who later progressed to ophthalmopathy. Following sampling, methimazole starting at 30 mg daily was given to hyperthyroidism patients, and high-dose intravenous methylprednisolone was given to ophthalmopathy patients. For training and testing, the roughly 100 patients in the discovery cohort were randomly divided in a 7:3 ratio. In addition, the study compared T-cell repertoires in thyroid tissue and in blood from five to seven Graves' hyperthyroidism patients. TCR V-J signatures able to tell the groups apart were searched for in a discovery cohort of some 97 patients, of whom about 40 had Graves' ophthalmopathy and around 56 had stable Graves' hyperthyroidism. General study outcomes and caveats: During validation, the model predicted progression to ophthalmopathy a median of around 6 months ahead of onset, with just under 71% sensitivity and roughly 72% specificity. Blood samples also contained most of the expanded thyroid clonotypes (frequency above 0.001), which suggests that blood repertoires may reflect thyroid immune responses. Sample size was not statistically predetermined, and investigators were not blinded to group allocation. A model built on a 13 V-J signature distinguished ophthalmopathy from stable hyperthyroidism, reaching around 87% sensitivity and 81.08% specificity in cross-validation and 80%/75% in testing.

Amplification of TCR beta CDR3 regions was carried out from RNA transcripts. For the first round of RT-PCR on the TCR CDR3, the HTBI primer set was used together with the Qiagen OneStep RT-PCR kit. A second multiplex PCR round built the libraries, followed by size selection and purification. Paired-end sequencing of the libraries was performed with 100 bp reads on an Illumina HiSeq2000. For the original study's pipeline: SOAPnuke was used to process the raw data, throwing out any read that contained adapters or uncalled bases, had a mean Phred below 15, or lacked an exact constant-primer or identifier match. High-quality paired reads were merged with COPE v1.2.5, and unique nucleotide sequences were defined as clonotypes. Clonotypes were aligned to IMGT TRBV, TRBD and TRBJ reference segments using MiTCR v1.1. The analysis was restricted to V-J combinations with a frequency above 0.0001, which together covered just over 99% of the repertoires. The TCS score was defined as F50 (clonal expansion) divided by E x V (chaos), with BLOSUM62-based TCRdist calculated between CDR3 peptides within each V-J. Welch's t-statistics and random forest reduced 514 V-J features to about 12, which were used in a naive Bayes classifier (R e1071). Clones were called with MiXCR by TCRdb after fastp trimmed the public reads at Q25, and only in-frame beta chains were retained. Each CDR3 protein gets just one entry, which takes the most common genes and DNA from the rows behind it. The V and J calls and clone size come from TCRdb's table, not from the authors' own analysis. The sample profile shows roughly 630,000 distinct CDR3 sequences; around 14% of them were found once. The ten top clones hold under 7.5% of the sample.

V ends up 6 bases short and J 2 bases short, with an unmatched junction base count of 7. The CDR3 numbers 17 residues from cysteine through phenylalanine. Only the CDR3 DNA is retained, 51 bases long and in frame from the first base. Sequences MNHEY (CDR1) and SMNVEV (CDR2) are obtained from the germline V gene (reference sequence). A patient counted as having stable Graves' hyperthyroidism if no progression to ophthalmopathy occurred over 18 months of follow-up. Hyperthyroidism patients were newly diagnosed, had a disease duration of under 2 months, and were aged 18 to 65 years. Any patient with an uncontrolled infection, another autoimmune disease, pregnancy or lactation was excluded. Diagnoses relied on clinical symptoms, serum thyroxine and TRAb, thyroid ultrasound and orbital computed tomography. Ficoll-Paque density gradient centrifugation was used to isolate PBMCs from approximately 10 ml of fresh peripheral blood. Total RNA was extracted using Trizol reagent, and RNA quality was assessed on an Agilent 2100 Bioanalyzer.

This TCR came from a woman aged 25-40 years with Graves' hyperthyroidism. The source material was blood. The rearrangement combines TRBV27 with TRBJ2-6; the junction holds 10 bases that match TRBD2. The DNA reads TGTGCCAGCAGAGGCCTAGCGGGAGTGGCTGGGGCCAACGTCCTGACTTTC. This gives the protein CASRGLAGVAGANVLTF.